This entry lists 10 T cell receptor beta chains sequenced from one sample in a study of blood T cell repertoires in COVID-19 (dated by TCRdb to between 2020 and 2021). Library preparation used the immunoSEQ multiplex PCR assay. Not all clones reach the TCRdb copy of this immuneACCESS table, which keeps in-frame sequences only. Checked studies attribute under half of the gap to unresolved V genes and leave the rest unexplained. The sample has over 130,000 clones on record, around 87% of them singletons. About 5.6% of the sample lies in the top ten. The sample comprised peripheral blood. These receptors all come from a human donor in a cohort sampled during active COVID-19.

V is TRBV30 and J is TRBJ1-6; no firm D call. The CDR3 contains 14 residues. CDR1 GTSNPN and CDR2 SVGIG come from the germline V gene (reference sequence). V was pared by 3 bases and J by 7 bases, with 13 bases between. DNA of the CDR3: TGTGCCTGGAGATTAAAGAGGGAGAATTCACCCCTCCACTTT. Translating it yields CAWRLKRENSPLHF.

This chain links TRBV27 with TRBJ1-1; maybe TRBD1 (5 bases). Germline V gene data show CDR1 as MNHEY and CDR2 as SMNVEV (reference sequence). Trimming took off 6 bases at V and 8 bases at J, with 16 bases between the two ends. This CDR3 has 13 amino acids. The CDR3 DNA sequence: TGTGCCAGCAGCAAGGATGCAGGGCCGGAAGCTTTCTTT. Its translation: CASSKDAGPEAFF.

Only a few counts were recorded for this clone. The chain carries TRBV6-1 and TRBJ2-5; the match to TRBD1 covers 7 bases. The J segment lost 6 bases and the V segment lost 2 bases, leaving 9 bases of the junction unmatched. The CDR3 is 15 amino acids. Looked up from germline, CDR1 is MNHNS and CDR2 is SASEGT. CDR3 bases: TGTGCCAGCAGTGAACCGATGACAGGGTTGAAGACCCAGTACTTC. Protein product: CASSEPMTGLKTQYF.

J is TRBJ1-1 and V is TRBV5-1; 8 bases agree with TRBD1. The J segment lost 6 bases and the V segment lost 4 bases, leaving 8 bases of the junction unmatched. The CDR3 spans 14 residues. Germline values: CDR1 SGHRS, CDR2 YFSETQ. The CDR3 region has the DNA TGCGCCAGCAGCGTAAGACAGGGGACGGCTGAAGCTTTCTTT. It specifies CASSVRQGTAEAFF.

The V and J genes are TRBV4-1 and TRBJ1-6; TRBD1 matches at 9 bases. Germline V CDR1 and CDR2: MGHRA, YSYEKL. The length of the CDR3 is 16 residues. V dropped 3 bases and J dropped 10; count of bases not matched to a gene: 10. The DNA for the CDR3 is TGCGCCAGCAGCCATCAGGGACAGGGTTTCGAATCACCCCTCCACTTT. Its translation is CASSHQGQGFESPLHF.

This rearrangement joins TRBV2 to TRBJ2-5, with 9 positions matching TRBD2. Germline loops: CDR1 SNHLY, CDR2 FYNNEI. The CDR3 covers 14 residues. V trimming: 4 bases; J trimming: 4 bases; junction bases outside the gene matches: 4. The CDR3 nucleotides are TGTGCCAGCAGTGTCTTAGCGGGAGTAGAGACCCAGTACTTC. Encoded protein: CASSVLAGVETQYF.

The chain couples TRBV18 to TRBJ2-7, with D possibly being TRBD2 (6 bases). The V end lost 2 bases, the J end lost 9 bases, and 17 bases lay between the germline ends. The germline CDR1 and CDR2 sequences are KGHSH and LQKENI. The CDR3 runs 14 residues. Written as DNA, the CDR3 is TGTGCCAGCTCACCAAAGCGGGCAGTCCGGGGGCAGTACTTC. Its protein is CASSPKRAVRGQYF.

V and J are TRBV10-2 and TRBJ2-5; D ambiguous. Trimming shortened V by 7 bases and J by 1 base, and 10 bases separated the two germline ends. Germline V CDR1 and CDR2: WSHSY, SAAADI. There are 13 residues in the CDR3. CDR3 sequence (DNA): TGCGCCAGCACCGATGACTCCCAAGAGACCCAGTACTTC. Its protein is CASTDDSQETQYF.

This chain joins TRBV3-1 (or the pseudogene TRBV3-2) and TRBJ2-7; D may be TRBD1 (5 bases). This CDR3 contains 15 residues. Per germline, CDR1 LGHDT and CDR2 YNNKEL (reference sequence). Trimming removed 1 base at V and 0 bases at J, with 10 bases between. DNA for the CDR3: TGTGCCAGCAGCCAAGGCAGGGTTAGCTCCTACGAGCAGTACTTC. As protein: CASSQGRVSSYEQYF.

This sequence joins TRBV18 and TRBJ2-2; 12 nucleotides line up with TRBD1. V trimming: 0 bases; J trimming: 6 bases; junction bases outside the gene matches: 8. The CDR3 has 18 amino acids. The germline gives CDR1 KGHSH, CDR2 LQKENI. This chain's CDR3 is CASSPPGQGAQVSGELFF. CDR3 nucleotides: TGTGCCAGCTCACCACCGGGACAGGGGGCGCAGGTCTCCGGGGAGCTGTTTTTT. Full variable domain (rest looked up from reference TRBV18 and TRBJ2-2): NAGVMQNPRHLVRRRGQEARLRCSPMKGHSHVYWYRQLPEEGLKFMVYLQKENIIDESGMPKERFSAEFPKEGPSILRIQQVVRGDSAAYFCASSPPGQGAQVSGELFFGEGSRLTVL.